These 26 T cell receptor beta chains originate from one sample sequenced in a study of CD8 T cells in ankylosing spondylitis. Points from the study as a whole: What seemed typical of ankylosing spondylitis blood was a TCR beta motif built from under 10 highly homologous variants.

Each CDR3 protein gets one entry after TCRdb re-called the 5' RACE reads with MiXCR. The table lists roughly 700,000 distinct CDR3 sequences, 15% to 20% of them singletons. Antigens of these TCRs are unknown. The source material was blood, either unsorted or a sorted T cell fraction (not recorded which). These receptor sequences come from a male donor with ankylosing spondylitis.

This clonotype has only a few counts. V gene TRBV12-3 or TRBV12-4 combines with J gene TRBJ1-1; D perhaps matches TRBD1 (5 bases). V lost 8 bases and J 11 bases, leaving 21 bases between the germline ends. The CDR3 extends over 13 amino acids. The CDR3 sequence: CASWTRGMPRAFF. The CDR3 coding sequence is TGTGCCAGCTGGACCCGGGGGATGCCGAGGGCTTTCTTT.

The CDR3 loop is CASSPTGLGTEAFF. The CDR3 coding sequence is TGTGCCAGCAGCCCGACAGGGCTGGGGACTGAAGCTTTCTTT. V and J are TRBV7-2 and TRBJ1-1, with TRBD1 matching over 7 bases. Trimming removed 5 bases from V and 5 bases from J; junction bases left unmatched: 8. The germline V gene encodes CDR1 SGHTA and CDR2 FQGNSA. This CDR3 comprises 14 residues. Full variable domain (outside the CDR3, taken from reference TRBV7-2 and TRBJ1-1): GAGVSQSPSNKVTEKGKDVELRCDPISGHTALYWYRQSLGQGLEFLIYFQGNSAPDKSGLPSDRFSAERTGGSVSTLTIQRTQQEDSAVYLCASSPTGLGTEAFFGQGTRLTVV.

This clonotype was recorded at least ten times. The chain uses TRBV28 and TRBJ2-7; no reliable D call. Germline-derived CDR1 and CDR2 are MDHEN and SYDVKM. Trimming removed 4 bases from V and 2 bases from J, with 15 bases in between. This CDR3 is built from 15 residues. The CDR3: CASSSLETRAYEQYF. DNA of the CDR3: TGTGCCAGCAGTTCCCTAGAGACTCGCGCCTACGAGCAGTACTTC. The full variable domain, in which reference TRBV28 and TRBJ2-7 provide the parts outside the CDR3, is DVKVTQSSRYLVKRTGEKVFLECVQDMDHENMFWYRQDPGLGLRLIYFSYDVKMKEKGDIPEGYSVSREKKERFSLILESASTNQTSMYLCASSSLETRAYEQYFGPGTRLTVT.

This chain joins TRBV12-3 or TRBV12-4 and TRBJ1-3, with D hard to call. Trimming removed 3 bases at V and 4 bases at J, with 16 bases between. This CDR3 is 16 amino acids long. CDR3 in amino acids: CASSLYLGSSGNTIYF. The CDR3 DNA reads TGTGCCAGCAGTTTGTACTTGGGTTCCTCAGGAAACACCATATATTTT.

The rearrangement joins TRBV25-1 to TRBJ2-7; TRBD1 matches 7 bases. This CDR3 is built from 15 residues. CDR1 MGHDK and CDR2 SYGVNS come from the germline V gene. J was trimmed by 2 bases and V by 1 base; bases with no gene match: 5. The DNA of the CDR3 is TGTGCCAGCAGTGAATTTGGGACAGAGACCTACGAGCAGTACTTC. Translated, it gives CASSEFGTETYEQYF.

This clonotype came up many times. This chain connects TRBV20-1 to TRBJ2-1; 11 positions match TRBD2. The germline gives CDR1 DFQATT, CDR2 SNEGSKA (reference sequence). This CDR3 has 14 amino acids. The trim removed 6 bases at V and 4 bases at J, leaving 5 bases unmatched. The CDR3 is CSAPGTSGYNEQFF. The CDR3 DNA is TGCAGTGCCCCCGGGACTAGCGGATACAATGAGCAGTTCTTC.

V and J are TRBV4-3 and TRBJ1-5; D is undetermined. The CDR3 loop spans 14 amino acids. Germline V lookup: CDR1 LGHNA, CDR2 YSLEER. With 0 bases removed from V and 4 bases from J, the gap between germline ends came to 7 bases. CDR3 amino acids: CASSQDRRNQPQHF. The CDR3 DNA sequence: TGCGCCAGCAGCCAAGACAGGAGAAATCAGCCCCAGCATTTT.

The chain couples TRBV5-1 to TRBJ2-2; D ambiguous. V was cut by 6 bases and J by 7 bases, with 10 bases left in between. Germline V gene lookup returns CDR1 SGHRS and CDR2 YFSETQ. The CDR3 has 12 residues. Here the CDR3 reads CASMSTHGELFF. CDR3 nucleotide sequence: TGCGCCAGCATGTCGACTCACGGGGAGCTGTTTTTT.

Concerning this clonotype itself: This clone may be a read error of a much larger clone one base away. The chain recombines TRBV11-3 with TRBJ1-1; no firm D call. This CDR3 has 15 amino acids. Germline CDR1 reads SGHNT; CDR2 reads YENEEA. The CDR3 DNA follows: TGTGACAGCAGCCTGCTTGGGGTGTCGAACACTGAAGCTTTCTTT. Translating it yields CDSSLLGVSNTEAFF.

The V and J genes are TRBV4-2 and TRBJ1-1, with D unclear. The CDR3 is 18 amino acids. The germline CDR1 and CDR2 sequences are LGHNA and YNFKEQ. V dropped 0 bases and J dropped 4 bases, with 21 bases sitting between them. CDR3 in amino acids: CASSQDSGQPGWATEAFF. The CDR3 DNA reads TGTGCCAGCAGCCAAGATTCCGGCCAGCCCGGATGGGCCACTGAAGCTTTCTTT.

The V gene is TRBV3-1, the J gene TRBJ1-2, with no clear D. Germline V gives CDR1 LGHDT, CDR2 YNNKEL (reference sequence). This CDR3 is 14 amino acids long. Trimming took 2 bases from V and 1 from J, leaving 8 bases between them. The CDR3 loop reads CASSQNGHNYGYTF. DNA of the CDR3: TGTGCCAGCAGCCAAAACGGGCATAACTATGGCTACACCTTC.

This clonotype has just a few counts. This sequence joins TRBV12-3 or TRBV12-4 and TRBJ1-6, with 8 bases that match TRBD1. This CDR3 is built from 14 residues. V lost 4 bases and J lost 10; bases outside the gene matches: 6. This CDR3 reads CASSSQGAKSPLHF. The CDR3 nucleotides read TGTGCCAGCAGTTCCCAGGGGGCCAAATCACCCCTCCACTTT.

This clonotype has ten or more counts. DNA of the CDR3: TGTGCCATCAGTGAGTCGATCCTATCGACAGGCAGTTATCCAGATACGCAGTATTTT. It translates to CAISESILSTGSYPDTQYF. The rearrangement uses TRBV10-3 and TRBJ2-3; D possibly corresponds to TRBD1 (6 bases). V lost 0 bases to trimming and J lost 4 bases, with 23 bases between them. This CDR3 region has 19 residues. Germline CDR1 ENHRY, CDR2 SYGVKD.

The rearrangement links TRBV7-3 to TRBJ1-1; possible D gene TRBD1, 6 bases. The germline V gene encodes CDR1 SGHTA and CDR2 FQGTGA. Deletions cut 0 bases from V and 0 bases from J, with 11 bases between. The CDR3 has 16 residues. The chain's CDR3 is CASSLTPGTMNTEAFF. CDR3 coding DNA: TGTGCCAGCAGCTTAACCCCCGGGACAATGAACACTGAAGCTTTCTTT.

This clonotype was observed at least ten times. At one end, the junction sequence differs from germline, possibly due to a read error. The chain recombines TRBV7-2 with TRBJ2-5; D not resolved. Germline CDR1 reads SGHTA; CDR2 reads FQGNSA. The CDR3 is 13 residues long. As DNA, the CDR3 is TGTGCCAGCAGCAGAGGATACCAAGAGCCCCAGTACTTC. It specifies CASSRGYQEPQYF.

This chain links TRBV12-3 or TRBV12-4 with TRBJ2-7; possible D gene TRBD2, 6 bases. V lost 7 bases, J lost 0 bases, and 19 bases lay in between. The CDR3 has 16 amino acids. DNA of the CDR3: TGTGCCAGCACCACTTCGGCGGGGCCGAGCTCCTACGAGCAGTACTTC. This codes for CASTTSAGPSSYEQYF.

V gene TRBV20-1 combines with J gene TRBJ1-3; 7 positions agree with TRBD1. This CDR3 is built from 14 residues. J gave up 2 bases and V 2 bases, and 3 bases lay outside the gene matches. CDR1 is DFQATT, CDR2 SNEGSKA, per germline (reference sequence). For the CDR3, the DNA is TGCAGTGCTAGACCAACAGGGGCTGGAAACACCATATATTTT. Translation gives CSARPTGAGNTIYF.

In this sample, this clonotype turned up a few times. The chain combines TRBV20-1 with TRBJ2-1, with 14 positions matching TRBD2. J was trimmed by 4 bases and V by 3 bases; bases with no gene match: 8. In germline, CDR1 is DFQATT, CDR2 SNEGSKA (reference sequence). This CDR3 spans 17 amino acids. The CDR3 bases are TGCAGTGCTAGTCTGGGACTAGCGGGGGCCCTTTACAATGAGCAGTTCTTC. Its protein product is CSASLGLAGALYNEQFF.

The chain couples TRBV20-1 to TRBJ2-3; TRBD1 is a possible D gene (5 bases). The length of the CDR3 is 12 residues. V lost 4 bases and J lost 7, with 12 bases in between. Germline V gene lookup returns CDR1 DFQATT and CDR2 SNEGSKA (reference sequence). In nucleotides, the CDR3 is TGCAGTGCTAAAGAGGCAGGGAATACGCAGTATTTT. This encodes CSAKEAGNTQYF.

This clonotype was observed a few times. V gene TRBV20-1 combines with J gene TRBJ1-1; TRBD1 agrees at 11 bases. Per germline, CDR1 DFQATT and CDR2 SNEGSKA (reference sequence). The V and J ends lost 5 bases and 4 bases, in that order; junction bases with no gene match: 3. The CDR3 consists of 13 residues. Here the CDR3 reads CSALGTGGTEAFF. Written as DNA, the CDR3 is TGCAGTGCTTTAGGGACAGGGGGCACTGAAGCTTTCTTT.

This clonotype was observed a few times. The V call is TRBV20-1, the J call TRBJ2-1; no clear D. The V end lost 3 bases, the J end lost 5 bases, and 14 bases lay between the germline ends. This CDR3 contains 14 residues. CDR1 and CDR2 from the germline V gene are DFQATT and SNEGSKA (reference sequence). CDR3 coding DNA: TGCAGTGCTAGTTATGAGATAGTCGACAATGAGCAGTTCTTC. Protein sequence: CSASYEIVDNEQFF.

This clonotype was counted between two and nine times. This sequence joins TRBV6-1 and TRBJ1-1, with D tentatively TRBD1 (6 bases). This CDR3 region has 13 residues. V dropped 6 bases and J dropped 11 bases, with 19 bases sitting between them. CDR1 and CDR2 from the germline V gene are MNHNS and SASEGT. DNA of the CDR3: TGTGCCAGCAGCTTGGGGGGCTCAAACGGGGCTTTCTTT. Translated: CASSLGGSNGAFF.

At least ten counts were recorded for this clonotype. The CDR3, as DNA: TGTGCCAGCAGCTTAGGACTAGCGGGTTTCTCCTACGAGCAGTACTTC. It yields the protein CASSLGLAGFSYEQYF. The rearrangement joins TRBV7-2 to TRBJ2-7; 10 nucleotides match TRBD2. The CDR3 extends over 16 amino acids. V was pared by 1 base and J by 0 bases, with 3 bases of the junction left unmatched. Germline CDR1 reads SGHTA; CDR2 reads FQGNSA.

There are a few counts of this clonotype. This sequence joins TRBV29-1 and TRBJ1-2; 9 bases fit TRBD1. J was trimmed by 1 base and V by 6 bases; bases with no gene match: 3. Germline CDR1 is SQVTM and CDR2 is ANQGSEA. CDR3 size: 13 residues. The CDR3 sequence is CSVTGGINYGYTF. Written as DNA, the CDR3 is TGCAGCGTGACAGGGGGTATTAACTATGGCTACACCTTC.

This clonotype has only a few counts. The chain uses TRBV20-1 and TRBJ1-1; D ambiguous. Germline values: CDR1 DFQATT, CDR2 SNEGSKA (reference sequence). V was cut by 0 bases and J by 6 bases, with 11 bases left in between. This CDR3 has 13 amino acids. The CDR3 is CSARESAAAEAFF. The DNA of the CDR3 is TGCAGTGCTAGAGAGTCGGCGGCCGCTGAAGCTTTCTTT.

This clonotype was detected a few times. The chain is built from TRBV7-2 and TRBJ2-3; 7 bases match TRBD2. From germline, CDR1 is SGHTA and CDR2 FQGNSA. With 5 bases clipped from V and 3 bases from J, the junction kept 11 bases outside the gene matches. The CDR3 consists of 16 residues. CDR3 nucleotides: TGTGCCAGCAGCCAGAAGCGGGATGGGGGTACAGATACGCAGTATTTT. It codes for CASSQKRDGGTDTQYF.